The present TCR beta chain was sequenced within a study of post-analysis software for immune sequencing data. Findings and caveats of the study: TRBV5-6, TRBV5-1 and TRBV20-1 were among four or five TRBV segments more frequent in patients than controls. For normalized Chao1 diversity, multiple sclerosis patients scored significantly lower than controls did. Those samples that were prepared in the same batch co-clustered strongly by F measure.

The CDR3 extends over 16 amino acids. Germline assignment: CDR1 SEHNR and CDR2 FQNEAQ (reference sequence). This clonotype was seen only once. What it recognizes is unknown. Incorporated into the TCR beta cDNA libraries were unique molecular identifiers, which served to reduce PCR and sequencing biases. T cells numbering 1 to 10 million gave rise to around 500,000 cDNA molecules. TCRdb called the PCR reads again in MiXCR, with one record for every CDR3 protein. Of 450,000 or so distinct CDR3 sequences in the sample, roughly 45% were seen once. This chain connects TRBV7-9 to TRBJ2-5; D not resolved. The DNA end is more similar to TRBJ2-7, so the J call may be wrong. The TCR originated in a girl aged 5 to 17 with multiple sclerosis. Sequenced: blood. The CDR3 loop is CASSSGKVVGPYEQYF. The CDR3 region has the DNA TGTGCCAGCAGCTCCGGAAAGGTTGTTGGCCCTTACGAGCAGTACTTC.